This T cell receptor beta chain was sequenced in a study of beta chain features in type 1 diabetes. The study's findings and limits: TCRB CDR3 length was moderately but significantly reduced in all four CD4+ subsets of Type 1 diabetes patients. Among type 1 diabetes patients, VDJ junctions had fewer insertions and more deletions. Naive, central memory and Treg TCRB repertoires seemed to resemble each other more closely in patients than they did in healthy donors.

The isolated RNA, all of it, was reverse transcribed, so expressed TCRB transcripts were what got sequenced. Sequencing was performed with immunoSEQ multiplex PCR; in TCRdb, only in-frame clones are kept and a portion is missing. This table has some 250,000 clones, around 9.9% appearing once. This clone was observed a handful of times. As yet, its antigen is unknown. The germline V and J ends were trimmed by 0 bases and 7 bases, with 14 bases remaining between them. The CDR3 covers 15 residues. The germline V gene encodes CDR1 SGDLS and CDR2 YYNGEE. Naive, central memory, regulatory and stem cell-like memory cells within the CD4+ compartment were sorted using CD45RO/CCR7/CD25/CD127/CD95/CD27.

The sequence derives from a man aged 25-45 years with type 1 diabetes. The specimen was naive CD4+ T cells from blood. V usage is TRBV9 and J usage is TRBJ1-5; D is possibly TRBD1 (5 bases). DNA for the CDR3: TGTGCCAGCAGCGTAGAGGGCAGGGCCGAACAGCCCCAGCATTTT. Its translation is CASSVEGRAEQPQHF.